Listed below are T cell receptor beta chains from one sample, sequenced in a study of blood T cell repertoires in COVID-19. Sequencing used immunoSEQ multiplex PCR; TCRdb keeps in-frame clones, though not all of them. The data hold more than 85,000 clones, with 82% observed a single time. Source material: peripheral blood. These TCRs come from a woman of 80 years or more with acute or convalescent COVID-19. Each CDR3 is given with its conserved first and last residue. The D gene is left open where the match is weak. The size of a clone is reported for some rows only, either as once, few or many, or as a class for expanded clones.

J	size	D	V	DNA	CDR3
TRBJ1-4	NA	TRBD1	TRBV13	TGTGCCAGCAGCCCCTACAGGGGTGCTAATGAAAAACTGTTTTTT	CASSPYRGANEKLFF
TRBJ1-2	NA	TRBD1	TRBV19	TGTGCCAGTAGTATTTTGACAGGGCTAAACTATGGCTACACCTTC	CASSILTGLNYGYTF
TRBJ2-5	NA	TRBD2	TRBV11-3	TGTGCCAGCAGCTGGGGGGGGGAGACCCAGTACTTC	CASSWGGETQYF
TRBJ2-4	NA	NA	TRBV7-9	TGTGCCAGCAGCCCCGGACAGACGACAGACATTCAGTACTTC	CASSPGQTTDIQYF
TRBJ1-2	NA	NA	TRBV6-1	TGTGCCAGCAGTGACCTCACGCTCCGGACAGACACCTTC	CASSDLTLRTDTF
TRBJ2-5	NA	NA	TRBV7-2	TGTGCCAGCAGCTTAAATCGGGGAGAGACCCAGTACTTC	CASSLNRGETQYF
TRBJ1-2	NA	NA	TRBV5-6	TGTGCCAGCAGCCAAACTCTGACGGAGAACTATGGCTACACCTTC	CASSQTLTENYGYTF
TRBJ1-4	once	TRBD1	TRBV10-3	TGTGCCATCAGTGAGGCGGCAGGGGGCAAGGAAAAACTGTTTTTT	CAISEAAGGKEKLFF
TRBJ2-2	NA	TRBD1	TRBV24-1	TGTGCCACCAGTGAATATCCGGGACAGGGGGTCACCGGGGAGCTGTTTTTT	CATSEYPGQGVTGELFF
TRBJ2-1	NA	TRBD1	TRBV3-1/TRBV3-2	TGTGCCAGCAGCCAAGAAAAGGACAGGGAATACAATGAGCAGTTCTTC	CASSQEKDREYNEQFF
TRBJ2-5	NA	NA	TRBV5-1	TGCGCCAGCAGCTCACAAGAGACCCAGTACTTC	CASSSQETQYF
TRBJ1-2	NA	NA	TRBV3-1/TRBV3-2	TGTGCCAGCAGCTCCTCTGGACAGCGTGGATATGGCTACACCTTC	CASSSSGQRGYGYTF
TRBJ1-1	NA	NA	TRBV12-5	TGTGCTAGTGGTTCCCTGTTTACTGAAGCTTTCTTT	CASGSLFTEAFF
TRBJ2-1	NA	TRBD2	TRBV2	TGTGCCAGCAGTATAGTAGCGGGAGGGCCGGGCGAGCAGTTCTTC	CASSIVAGGPGEQFF
TRBJ1-2	once	NA	TRBV11-3	TGTGCCAGCAGCCAGCAGGGCATCGATGGCTACACCTTC	CASSQQGIDGYTF
TRBJ2-1	NA	NA	TRBV9	TGTGCCAGCAGCGCAGGACAGCGCTCCTACAATGAGCAGTTCTTC	CASSAGQRSYNEQFF
TRBJ1-4	NA	TRBD1	TRBV9	TGTGCCAGCAGCGCGGAACAGGGGGCCCCTGAAAAACTGTTTTTT	CASSAEQGAPEKLFF
TRBJ2-2	NA	NA	TRBV14	TGTGCCAGCGGCAGGGTCACCGGGGAGCTGTTTTTT	CASGRVTGELFF
TRBJ2-5	NA	TRBD2	TRBV24-1	TGTGCCACAGCCGGGACTAGCGCCGGAGGGGGGGAGACCCAGTACTTC	CATAGTSAGGGETQYF
TRBJ2-3	NA	TRBD2	TRBV18	TGTGCCAGCTCACCTACTAGCGGGGCAGATACGCAGTATTTT	CASSPTSGADTQYF
TRBJ1-5	NA	NA	TRBV6-1	TGTGCCAGCAGTGAAGCGGGCCTCCTTTTTTACAATCAGCCCCAGCATTTT	CASSEAGLLFYNQPQHF
TRBJ2-1	once	NA	TRBV19	TGTGCCAGTAGTATAGATCTCCGAGCGGAAAGGCAGTTCTTC	CASSIDLRAERQFF
TRBJ2-7	NA	TRBD1	TRBV4-2	TGTGCCAGCAGCCCACGGGACAGGGAATACGAGCAGTACTTC	CASSPRDREYEQYF
TRBJ2-1	NA	TRBD1	TRBV24-1	TGTGCCACCAGAGGGACAGGGGGCTACAATGAGCAGTTCTTC	CATRGTGGYNEQFF
TRBJ2-1	once	TRBD2	TRBV7-9	TGTGCCAGCAGCTTAGTAGCGGGTGAGCAGTTCTTC	CASSLVAGEQFF
TRBJ2-1	NA	TRBD2	TRBV28	TGTGCCAGCACGTCTAGCGGGAGTCCTAGATCCTACAATGAGCAGTTCTTC	CASTSSGSPRSYNEQFF
TRBJ2-3	NA	TRBD2	TRBV5-1	TGCGCCAGCAGTTGGCGGGAGGGCCAGATAGATACGCAGTATTTT	CASSWREGQIDTQYF
TRBJ2-7	once	TRBD2	TRBV28	TGTGCCAGCAGTAGCCTTAGCGGGAGTGGGGCCTACGAGCAGTACTTC	CASSSLSGSGAYEQYF
TRBJ1-1	NA	NA	TRBV28	TGTGCCAGCAGTTTACGGGCTGAAGCTTTCTTT	CASSLRAEAFF
TRBJ2-6	NA	TRBD1	TRBV5-1	TGCGCCAGCAGCCCTGAGCCCGACAGGGGGGTGCTTGGGGCCAACGTCCTGACTTTC	CASSPEPDRGVLGANVLTF
TRBJ1-2	NA	TRBD1	TRBV2	TGTGCCAGCAGGGTACAGGGGGCGGGTGGCTACACCTTC	CASRVQGAGGYTF
TRBJ2-5	NA	NA	TRBV19	TGTGCCAGCCAAGCGGAGTACCAAGAGACCCAGTACTTC	CASQAEYQETQYF
TRBJ2-1	once	NA	TRBV6-6	TGTGCCAGCACTAAAACGGGGTATGAGCAGTTCTTC	CASTKTGYEQFF
TRBJ1-5	once	NA	TRBV30	TGTGCCTGGAGTGTAAGTCTGGGCGGGGAGCCCCAGCATTTT	CAWSVSLGGEPQHF
TRBJ2-3	many	NA	TRBV7-9	TGTGCCAGCAGCTTAGCGCTACAGGGACGCCGCACAGATACGCAGTATTTT	CASSLALQGRRTDTQYF
TRBJ1-5	NA	TRBD1	TRBV27	TGTGCCAGCAGTCCCCAGACAGGGATGGGTCAGCCCCAGCATTTT	CASSPQTGMGQPQHF
TRBJ2-7	NA	NA	TRBV5-6	TGTGCCAGCAGCTTGGAAGGTTGGACAGATCCCTACGAGCAGTACTTC	CASSLEGWTDPYEQYF
TRBJ1-6	NA	TRBD1	TRBV7-9	TGTGCCAGCAGCCCCACAGGGGGCAATAATTCACCCCTCCACTTT	CASSPTGGNNSPLHF
TRBJ2-7	NA	NA	TRBV28	TGTGCCAGCAGTTTCCAATCCTACGAGCAGTACTTC	CASSFQSYEQYF
TRBJ2-3	NA	TRBD2	TRBV24-1	TGTGCCACCAGAAGCGGGGGTAGCACAGATACGCAGTATTTT	CATRSGGSTDTQYF
TRBJ2-3	few	TRBD1	TRBV5-4	TGTGCCAGCCACCCCATACAGGGGGATACGCAGTATTTT	CASHPIQGDTQYF
TRBJ1-1	NA	NA	TRBV5-8	TGTGCCAGCAGCTTGGTGGGGTACGGGAGCACTGAAGCTTTCTTT	CASSLVGYGSTEAFF
TRBJ2-5	few	NA	TRBV28	TGTGCCAGCACCTGGGGACTCCAAGAGACCCAGTACTTC	CASTWGLQETQYF
TRBJ1-3	once	NA	TRBV9	TGTGCCAGCAGCGTAGATGGCGAGGAAAGGTCTGGAAACACCATATATTTT	CASSVDGEERSGNTIYF
TRBJ2-1	few	NA	TRBV12-3/TRBV12-4	TGTGCCAGCAGTTCCCCCTTAGACAGTGTGGAGTTCTTC	CASSSPLDSVEFF